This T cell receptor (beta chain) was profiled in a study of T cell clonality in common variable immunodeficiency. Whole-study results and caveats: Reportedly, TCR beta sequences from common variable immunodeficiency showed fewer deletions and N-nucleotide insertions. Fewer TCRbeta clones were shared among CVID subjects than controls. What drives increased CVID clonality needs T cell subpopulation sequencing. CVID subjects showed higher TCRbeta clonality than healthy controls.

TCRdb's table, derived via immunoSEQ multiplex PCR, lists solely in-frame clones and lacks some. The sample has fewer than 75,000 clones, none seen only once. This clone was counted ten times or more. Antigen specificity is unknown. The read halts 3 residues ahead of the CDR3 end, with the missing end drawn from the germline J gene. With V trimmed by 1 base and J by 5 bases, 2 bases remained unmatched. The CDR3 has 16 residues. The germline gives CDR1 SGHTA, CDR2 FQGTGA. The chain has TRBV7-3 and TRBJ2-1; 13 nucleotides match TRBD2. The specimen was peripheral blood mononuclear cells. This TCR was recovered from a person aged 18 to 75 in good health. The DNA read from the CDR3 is TGTGCCAGCAGCTTAAGCGGACTAGCGGGGGACAATGAG. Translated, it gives CASSLSGLAGDNE. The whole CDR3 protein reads CASSLSGLAGDNEQFF.